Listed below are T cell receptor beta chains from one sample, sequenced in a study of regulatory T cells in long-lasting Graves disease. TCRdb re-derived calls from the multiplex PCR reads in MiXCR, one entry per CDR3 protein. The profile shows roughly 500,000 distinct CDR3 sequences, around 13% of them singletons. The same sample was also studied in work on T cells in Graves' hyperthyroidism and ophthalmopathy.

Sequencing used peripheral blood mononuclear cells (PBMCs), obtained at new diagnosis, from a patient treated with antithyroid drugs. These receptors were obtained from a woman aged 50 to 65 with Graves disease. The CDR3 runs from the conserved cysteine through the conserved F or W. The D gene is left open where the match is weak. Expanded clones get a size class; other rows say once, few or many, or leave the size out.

CDR3 DNA: TGTGCCAGCAGTTTTTGGGAGACGAACACTGAAGCTTTCTTT
CDR3 protein: CASSFWETNTEAFF
J gene: TRBJ1-1
V gene: TRBV12-3/TRBV12-4
clone size: many
D gene: .

CDR3 DNA: TGCGCCAGCAGCCGGAGCGGAGACCCGACAGATACGCAGTATTTT
CDR3 protein: CASSRSGDPTDTQYF
J gene: TRBJ2-3
V gene: TRBV5-1
clone size: few
D gene: .

CDR3 DNA: TGTGCCAGCAGCTTGGGACAGGCTCCAAATCAGCCCCAGCATTTT
CDR3 protein: CASSLGQAPNQPQHF
J gene: TRBJ1-5
V gene: TRBV5-5
clone size: .
D gene: .

CDR3 DNA: TGTGCCAGCAGTTCCTGGCGGGAGGGCCAGAATGAGCAGTTCTTC
CDR3 protein: CASSSWREGQNEQFF
J gene: TRBJ2-1
V gene: TRBV12-3/TRBV12-4
clone size: many
D gene: TRBD2

CDR3 DNA: TGTGCCAGCACCCGGACTAGCGGAGTCAGCTCCTACGAGCAGTACTTC
CDR3 protein: CASTRTSGVSSYEQYF
J gene: TRBJ2-7
V gene: TRBV28
clone size: many
D gene: TRBD2

CDR3 DNA: TGCGCCAGCAGCGTGACCGGGGCCCCCACCTACGAGCAGTACTTC
CDR3 protein: CASSVTGAPTYEQYF
J gene: TRBJ2-7
V gene: TRBV5-1
clone size: .
D gene: .

CDR3 DNA: TGTGCCAGCAGTTCCCCAGGACAGTCAGTTTACGCACACAATGAGCAGTTCTTC
CDR3 protein: CASSSPGQSVYAHNEQFF
J gene: TRBJ2-1
V gene: TRBV12-3/TRBV12-4
clone size: many
D gene: .

CDR3 DNA: TGCAGTGCTAGGGGACTAGCGGGCCTCCAATCCTACGAGCAGTACTTC
CDR3 protein: CSARGLAGLQSYEQYF
J gene: TRBJ2-7
V gene: TRBV20-1
clone size: .
D gene: TRBD2

CDR3 DNA: TGTGCCTGGACCGCCCCGGGCCGGGGGCCAGATACGCAGTATTTT
CDR3 protein: CAWTAPGRGPDTQYF
J gene: TRBJ2-3
V gene: TRBV30
clone size: few
D gene: .

CDR3 DNA: TGCAGTGCTAGAAGACAGGGGAGTTACGAGCAGTACTTC
CDR3 protein: CSARRQGSYEQYF
J gene: TRBJ2-7
V gene: TRBV20-1
clone size: once
D gene: TRBD1

CDR3 DNA: TGCGCCAGCAGCCAAGGGGACAGGTTGAAAAACATTCAGTACTTC
CDR3 protein: CASSQGDRLKNIQYF
J gene: TRBJ2-4
V gene: TRBV4-1
clone size: few
D gene: TRBD1

CDR3 DNA: TGTGCCAGCGGCGGTGAACAGGGGACCGGGGAGCTGTTTTTT
CDR3 protein: CASGGEQGTGELFF
J gene: TRBJ2-2
V gene: TRBV12-3/TRBV12-4
clone size: many
D gene: TRBD1

CDR3 DNA: TGCAGTGCTAGCTCTACGGGACTAGTAACGCAGTATTTT
CDR3 protein: CSASSTGLVTQYF
J gene: TRBJ2-3
V gene: TRBV20-1
clone size: many
D gene: TRBD2

CDR3 DNA: TGTGCCAGCAGTTTAAACGGTCCTAACTATGGCTACACCTTC
CDR3 protein: CASSLNGPNYGYTF
J gene: TRBJ1-2
V gene: TRBV6-9
clone size: few
D gene: .

CDR3 DNA: TGTGCCAGCAGCTTAGGAGGCGGGAGGGCCGGTACGCAGTATTTT
CDR3 protein: CASSLGGGRAGTQYF
J gene: TRBJ2-3
V gene: TRBV7-2
clone size: many
D gene: TRBD2

CDR3 DNA: TGTGCCAGCAGCTTAGTCAGTCTGGGATCCACAGATACGCAGTATTTT
CDR3 protein: CASSLVSLGSTDTQYF
J gene: TRBJ2-3
V gene: TRBV7-9
clone size: few
D gene: .

CDR3 DNA: TGCGCCAACAGCGAAGGAGGGACAGGGGGCCCAGATACGCAGTATTTT
CDR3 protein: CANSEGGTGGPDTQYF
J gene: TRBJ2-3
V gene: TRBV5-1
clone size: .
D gene: TRBD1

CDR3 DNA: TGCAGCCTCCGAGGAGGCACCGACCCCGGGACGGACTATGGCTACACCTTC
CDR3 protein: CSLRGGTDPGTDYGYTF
J gene: TRBJ1-2
V gene: TRBV29-1
clone size: few
D gene: .

CDR3 DNA: TGTGCCAGCAGTGGGATGAGCTCCTACGAGCAGTACTTC
CDR3 protein: CASSGMSSYEQYF
J gene: TRBJ2-7
V gene: TRBV6-1
clone size: many
D gene: .

CDR3 DNA: TGCAGCGTTGTTTTGGCGGGGATGAACACTGAAGCTTTCTTT
CDR3 protein: CSVVLAGMNTEAFF
J gene: TRBJ1-1
V gene: TRBV29-1
clone size: many
D gene: .

CDR3 DNA: TGTGCCAGCAGTCAACAGGGTAGGGACACTGAAGCTTTCTTT
CDR3 protein: CASSQQGRDTEAFF
J gene: TRBJ1-1
V gene: TRBV28
clone size: many
D gene: .

CDR3 DNA: TGCAGTGCTCAGAGTGGGGGCGGGAGGGGCCGAGCCGGGGAGCTGTTTTTT
CDR3 protein: CSAQSGGGRGRAGELFF
J gene: TRBJ2-2
V gene: TRBV20-1
clone size: .
D gene: TRBD2

CDR3 DNA: TGCAGTGAAACCGCCACCTACGAGCAGTACTTC
CDR3 protein: CSETATYEQYF
J gene: TRBJ2-7
V gene: TRBV20-1
clone size: few
D gene: .

CDR3 DNA: TGTGCCAGCAGTGGTCTAGCGTTTCAAGAGACCCAGTACTTC
CDR3 protein: CASSGLAFQETQYF
J gene: TRBJ2-5
V gene: TRBV27
clone size: many
D gene: .

CDR3 DNA: TGTGCCAACAGCGTATACCCGACAGGCCCTCCCAACTATGGCTACACCTTC
CDR3 protein: CANSVYPTGPPNYGYTF
J gene: TRBJ1-2
V gene: TRBV9
clone size: .
D gene: .

CDR3 DNA: TGTGCCAGCAGCTCCGGACCAAAACGTTCCTACGAGCAGTACTTC
CDR3 protein: CASSSGPKRSYEQYF
J gene: TRBJ2-7
V gene: TRBV7-8
clone size: many
D gene: .

CDR3 DNA: TGTGCCAGTAGTGCTGGGACAGGGACTTACCGCTATGGCTACACCTTC
CDR3 protein: CASSAGTGTYRYGYTF
J gene: TRBJ1-2
V gene: TRBV19
clone size: few
D gene: TRBD1

CDR3 DNA: TGTGCCAGTAGTTTTGGGGCAGAATACGAGCAGTACTTC
CDR3 protein: CASSFGAEYEQYF
J gene: TRBJ2-7
V gene: TRBV19
clone size: few
D gene: .